These 27 T cell receptor beta chains came from one sample sequenced in a study of early T cells in non-severe SARS-CoV-2 infection. TCRdb recomputed calls from the 5' RACE reads with MiXCR, one row per CDR3 protein. The sample includes about 77,000 distinct CDR3 sequences, roughly 9.4% seen only once; the top ten take 4.8%. Sequenced sample: whole blood. These receptors were collected from an adult who was a healthcare worker with PCR-confirmed SARS-CoV-2 infection or an uninfected control (not recorded which).

To note about this clonotype: One base away lies a much larger clone, so this may be a sequencing read error. The chain links TRBV7-2 to TRBJ1-2; possible D gene TRBD1, 6 bases. The CDR3 runs 14 residues. V lost 4 bases and J lost 10, with 19 bases in between. Germline CDR1 is SGHTA and CDR2 is FQGNSA. The CDR3 reads CASSSPGAFWDYTF. In DNA form, the CDR3 reads TGTGCCAGCAGCTCCCCGGGGGCCTTTTGGGACTACACCTTC.

This clonotype showed up many times. The V gene is TRBV12-3 or TRBV12-4, the J gene TRBJ2-2, with D uncertain. V was trimmed by 4 bases and J by 6 bases, leaving 9 bases between them. The CDR3 contains 13 residues. The chain's CDR3 is CASSSPGPGELFF. The CDR3 coding sequence is TGTGCCAGCAGTTCTCCCGGGCCCGGGGAGCTGTTTTTT.

This clonotype was detected ten times or more. J is TRBJ2-5 and V is TRBV20-1, with D unresolved. The V end lost 0 bases, the J end lost 5 bases, and 10 bases lay between the germline ends. Per the germline V gene, CDR1 is DFQATT and CDR2 is SNEGSKA (reference sequence). The CDR3 runs 13 residues. CDR3 region: CSARDGSWETQYF. The CDR3 bases are TGCAGTGCTAGAGATGGTAGCTGGGAGACCCAGTACTTC.

This clonotype appeared many times. The gene calls are TRBV20-1 and TRBJ2-7; 8 nucleotides agree with TRBD2. V shed 6 bases, J shed 3 bases, and the junction held 19 bases outside the gene matches. CDR3 length: 17 residues. Germline lookup yields CDR1 DFQATT and CDR2 SNEGSKA (reference sequence). This CDR3 reads CSAPSTTTGTRGYEQYF. CDR3 nucleotide sequence: TGCAGTGCCCCGTCGACAACAACCGGGACTAGGGGCTACGAGCAGTACTTC.

This clonotype was found many times. This chain links TRBV20-1 with TRBJ2-5; TRBD2 matches 14 bases. The CDR3 is made up of 20 amino acids. Germline V gives CDR1 DFQATT, CDR2 SNEGSKA (reference sequence). The ends lost 0 bases at V and 5 bases at J; junction bases unmatched: 17. The CDR3 region is CSARDVPGTSGSRRTETQYF. The CDR3 DNA reads TGCAGTGCTAGAGATGTTCCCGGGACTAGCGGGAGCCGAAGGACTGAGACCCAGTACTTC.

This chain uses TRBV15 with TRBJ2-3, with D perhaps TRBD1 or TRBD2 (7 bases each). V was pared by 5 bases and J by 1 base, with 13 bases between. This CDR3 has 15 residues. The germline V gene encodes CDR1 LNHNV and CDR2 YYDKDF (reference sequence). The CDR3 region has the DNA TGTGCCACCAGCTCCAGGGGGGGGGGCACAGATACGCAGTATTTT. Protein product: CATSSRGGGTDTQYF.

V gene TRBV7-2 combines with J gene TRBJ2-3, with 7 bases matching TRBD1. The V gene's germline CDR1 is SGHTA and CDR2 FQGNSA. The CDR3 totals 15 residues. Trimming at V came to 5 bases and at J to 5 bases, leaving 10 bases not matched to a gene. CDR3: CASSPTGASGDTQYF. The CDR3, as DNA: TGTGCCAGCAGCCCAACAGGGGCCTCCGGAGATACGCAGTATTTT.

In this sample, this clonotype turned up a few times. The chain has TRBV27 and TRBJ1-5; D not certain. Trimming took 8 bases from V and 0 from J, leaving 11 bases between them. The CDR3 loop spans 14 amino acids. The V gene's germline CDR1 is MNHEY and CDR2 SMNVEV (reference sequence). CDR3 in DNA: TGTGCCAGCGGGTTGGCTTCTAGCAATCAGCCCCAGCATTTT. Translation gives CASGLASSNQPQHF.

Many counts were recorded for this clonotype. V is TRBV10-2 and J is TRBJ1-2, with TRBD1 identical over 7 bases. The germline gives CDR1 WSHSY, CDR2 SAAADI. V gave up 2 bases and J gave up 8 bases; unmatched junction bases: 14. This CDR3 comprises 16 residues. CDR3 nucleotides: TGCGCCAGCAGTGAGACTACAGGGGCGGCGGGAGGAGGCTACACCTTC. This sequence encodes CASSETTGAAGGGYTF.

The chain joins TRBV5-1 to TRBJ1-2, with D hard to call. The CDR3 sequence is 13 residues long. The germline V gene encodes CDR1 SGHRS and CDR2 YFSETQ. Deletions cut 4 bases from V and 4 bases from J, with 11 bases between. This CDR3 is CASSLRLAYGYTF. CDR3 nucleotides: TGCGCCAGCAGCCTCAGGTTGGCCTATGGCTACACCTTC.

The table lists this clonotype with many counts. The gene calls are TRBV5-1 and TRBJ2-5, with D hard to call. The CDR3 has 15 residues. Trimming took off 0 bases at V and 3 bases at J, with 12 bases between the two ends. Germline-derived CDR1 and CDR2 are SGHRS and YFSETQ. The CDR3 sequence is CASSLASRGEETQYF. CDR3 DNA: TGCGCCAGCAGCTTGGCATCTCGTGGGGAAGAGACCCAGTACTTC.

This clonotype was seen many times. The chain links TRBV18 to TRBJ2-3, with 8 bases matching TRBD2. Germline lookup yields CDR1 KGHSH and CDR2 LQKENI. The CDR3 is made up of 16 amino acids. The V gene end was trimmed by 3 bases and the J gene end by 0 bases; junction bases not matched to a gene: 5. In DNA, the CDR3 is TGTGCCAGCTCACCTATGGCTAGCGGGAGCACAGATACGCAGTATTTT. Residues: CASSPMASGSTDTQYF.

This clonotype was recorded many times. V gene TRBV28 combines with J gene TRBJ2-3; D call uncertain. V dropped 6 bases and J dropped 8 bases, with 12 bases sitting between them. Germline-derived CDR1 and CDR2 are MDHEN and SYDVKM. The CDR3 has 12 amino acids. CDR3 in amino acids: CASSDMYGTQYF. The CDR3 bases are TGTGCCAGCAGCGATATGTATGGTACGCAGTATTTT.

In its sample, this clonotype was seen a few times. The chain links TRBV6-6 to TRBJ2-2, with D unresolved. Between the trimmed V and J ends, which lost 5 bases and 6 bases, there was a span of 7 bases. The CDR3 is made up of 12 amino acids. Germline V gene data show CDR1 as MNHNY and CDR2 as SVGAGI (reference sequence). The CDR3 sequence: CASSIPAGELFF. The CDR3 DNA is TGTGCCAGCAGTATTCCGGCCGGGGAGCTGTTTTTT.

This clonotype was picked up many times. This chain uses TRBV7-2 with TRBJ2-7; 10 bases match TRBD2. CDR3 length: 16 amino acids. J lost 6 bases, V lost 1 base, and 9 bases had no gene match. Per the germline V gene, CDR1 is SGHTA and CDR2 is FQGNSA. The DNA for the CDR3 is TGTGCCAGCAGCTTAGACCATCCGGGACTAGCGACCGAGCAGTACTTC. It encodes CASSLDHPGLATEQYF. Full variable domain (remainder filled in from reference TRBV7-2 and TRBJ2-7): GAGVSQSPSNKVTEKGKDVELRCDPISGHTALYWYRQSLGQGLEFLIYFQGNSAPDKSGLPSDRFSAERTGGSVSTLTIQRTQQEDSAVYLCASSLDHPGLATEQYFGPGTRLTVT.

The chain is built from TRBV7-6 and TRBJ2-5; D is tentatively TRBD1 or TRBD2 (5 bases each). Trimming stripped 1 base from V and 6 bases from J, with 15 bases between. CDR3 size: 15 residues. CDR1 and CDR2 from the germline V gene are SGHVS and FNYEAQ. CDR3 DNA: TGTGCCAGCAGCTTAGGTTTCGGGACCCACCAGACCCAGTACTTC. Protein: CASSLGFGTHQTQYF.

In its sample, this clonotype was seen many times. V gene TRBV28 combines with J gene TRBJ2-7, with 7 positions matching TRBD1. CDR3 length equals 15 residues. CDR1 is MDHEN and CDR2 is SYDVKM in the germline V gene. J gave up 4 bases and V 6 bases, and 12 bases lay outside the gene matches. DNA for the CDR3: TGTGCCAGCAGCGGTCCCCGACAGGGCACGTACGAGCAGTACTTC. It encodes CASSGPRQGTYEQYF.

This clonotype was detected many times. The chain combines TRBV20-1 with TRBJ2-7; no clear D. The V gene lost 3 bases and the J gene lost 0 bases, with 12 bases spanning the gap. Germline V CDR1 and CDR2: DFQATT, SNEGSKA (reference sequence). This CDR3 comprises 14 residues. CDR3 residues: CSASFAASSYEQYF. DNA for the CDR3: TGCAGTGCTAGTTTTGCGGCAAGCTCCTACGAGCAGTACTTC.

This clonotype has more than one count but fewer than ten. The V call is TRBV27, the J call TRBJ2-7; possibly TRBD1 or TRBD2 for D (5 bases each). The CDR3 has 14 residues. Trimming cost V 3 bases and J 5 bases, with 14 bases left between them. The germline gives CDR1 MNHEY, CDR2 SMNVEV (reference sequence). CDR3: CASSLLEGTNEQYF. Written as DNA, the CDR3 is TGTGCCAGCAGTTTGCTCGAGGGGACCAACGAGCAGTACTTC.

In its sample, this clonotype was seen a few times. This chain connects TRBV20-1 to TRBJ2-1, with 10 bases lining up with TRBD2. Trimming at V came to 5 bases and at J to 8 bases, leaving 12 bases not matched to a gene. Germline CDR1 DFQATT, CDR2 SNEGSKA (reference sequence). The CDR3 has 15 residues. Here the CDR3 reads CSAYLSGRIGYEQFF. The CDR3 nucleotides are TGCAGTGCTTATCTTAGCGGGAGGATTGGTTATGAGCAGTTCTTC.

The chain is built from TRBV6-1 and TRBJ2-1; 9 positions agree with TRBD1. The CDR3 is 15 residues long. Germline CDR1 and CDR2: MNHNS and SASEGT. The V segment lost 9 bases and the J segment 1 base; nucleotides outside the gene matches: 7. The CDR3 loop reads CASTGTGKSYNEQFF. CDR3 sequence (DNA): TGTGCCAGTACAGGGACAGGGAAATCCTACAATGAGCAGTTCTTC.

Turning to this clonotype: The CDR3 ends on some other residue instead of the conserved phenylalanine or tryptophan, so this is likely a read error. The V gene is TRBV3-1, the J gene TRBJ1-2, with 8 nucleotides matching TRBD1. Germline loops: CDR1 LGHDT, CDR2 YNNKEL (reference sequence). The CDR3 has 15 residues. With V trimmed by 4 bases and J by 0 bases, 4 bases remained unmatched. In DNA, the CDR3 is TGTGCCAGCAGCCCTCCACAGGGGGCTAACTATGGCTACACCCTC. It yields the protein CASSPPQGANYGYTL.

This clonotype appeared many times. The CDR3 sequence is CASSYRGSSDTQYF. For the CDR3, the DNA is TGTGCCAGCAGTTACAGGGGATCATCCGATACGCAGTATTTT. This chain connects TRBV28 to TRBJ2-3; 7 bases map to TRBD1. This CDR3 region has 14 residues. In germline, CDR1 is MDHEN, CDR2 SYDVKM. Losses at the gene ends were 4 bases for V and 6 bases for J; bases not matched to a gene: 7.

This clonotype was seen ten or more times. This chain joins TRBV11-2 and TRBJ2-1; 7 bases line up with TRBD2. This CDR3 has 13 amino acids. Germline values: CDR1 SGHAT, CDR2 FQNNGV. V shed 5 bases, J shed 8 bases, and the junction held 6 bases outside the gene matches. CDR3 in amino acids: CASSLLARDEQFF. CDR3 sequence (DNA): TGTGCCAGCAGCCTACTAGCGCGGGATGAGCAGTTCTTC.

Remarks on this clonotype: At one boundary the junction diverges from the germline segment, which might be a read error. As DNA, the CDR3 is TGTGCCAGCAGCTTACTTGGGACAAGAGGGACAGATACGCAGAATTTT. Translation gives CASSLLGTRGTDTQNF. The J gene is TRBJ2-3, the V gene TRBV7-8, with TRBD1 matching over 7 bases. Germline V gene sequence: CDR1 SGHVS, CDR2 FQNEAQ. The CDR3 is 16 amino acids.

In its sample, this clonotype was seen a few times. V is TRBV7-9 and J is TRBJ2-7; tentatively, D is TRBD1 (8 bases). V lost 5 bases, J lost 6 bases, and 17 bases lay in between. The CDR3 is made up of 14 amino acids. Germline CDR1 is SEHNR and CDR2 is FQNEAQ (reference sequence). The CDR3 nucleotides are TGTGCCAGCAGCAGCGGGACAGGTATAGTCGAGCAGTACTTC. It yields the protein CASSSGTGIVEQYF.

At least ten counts were recorded for this clonotype. The chain recombines TRBV6-2 or TRBV6-3 with TRBJ2-7; maybe TRBD1 (5 bases). V lost 6 bases and J 6 bases, leaving 15 bases between the germline ends. The germline gives CDR1 MNHEY, CDR2 SVGEGT. This CDR3 is 13 amino acids long. The CDR3 sequence: CASRPLAGIEQYF. The CDR3 DNA follows: TGTGCCAGCAGGCCGCTCGCAGGGATCGAGCAGTACTTC.